These 20 T cell receptor beta chains came from one sample sequenced in a study of blood T cell repertoires in COVID-19. Sequencing was performed with immunoSEQ multiplex PCR; in TCRdb, only in-frame clones are kept and a portion is missing. This table has about 180,000 clones, 70% to 90% appearing once. Material for sequencing was peripheral blood. These receptors were taken from a woman in her twenties or thirties with active or convalescent COVID-19.

The rearrangement uses TRBV19 and TRBJ1-2; a possible D gene is TRBD1 (6 bases). Germline CDR1 is LNHDA and CDR2 is SQIVND (reference sequence). CDR3 size: 14 residues. V was trimmed by 3 bases and J by 5 bases, leaving 13 bases between them. The CDR3 sequence is CASSIGLTGYGYTF. The DNA for the CDR3 is TGTGCCAGTAGTATCGGCCTCACAGGGTATGGCTACACCTTC.

This chain links TRBV5-1 with TRBJ2-2; 9 bases align to TRBD1. With V trimmed by 4 bases and J by 4 bases, 5 bases remained unmatched. CDR1 is SGHRS and CDR2 is YFSETQ in the germline V gene. The CDR3 spans 15 residues. Here the CDR3 DNA reads TGCGCCAGCAGCCGGGACAGGGTGAGCACCGGGGAGCTGTTTTTT. The encoded protein is CASSRDRVSTGELFF.

V gene TRBV3-1 (or the pseudogene TRBV3-2) combines with J gene TRBJ2-7; 7 bases line up with TRBD1. V was pared by 2 bases and J by 6 bases, with 7 bases of the junction left unmatched. CDR1 is LGHDT, CDR2 YNNKEL, per germline (reference sequence). The CDR3 has 14 amino acids. The CDR3 region has the DNA TGTGCCAGCAGCCAAATACAGGGGCCCGGCGAGCAGTACTTC. This sequence encodes CASSQIQGPGEQYF.

This clone was counted between two and nine times. This CDR3 reads CASSQFIISDRGHTDTQYF. The DNA of the CDR3 is TGCGCCAGCAGCCAATTCATAATTTCGGACAGGGGGCATACAGATACGCAGTATTTT. J is TRBJ2-3 and V is TRBV4-1, with 11 bases fitting TRBD1. The CDR3 has 19 residues. Germline CDR1 and CDR2: MGHRA and YSYEKL. The V and J ends lost 2 bases and 3 bases, in that order; junction bases with no gene match: 13.

V gene TRBV3-1 (or the pseudogene TRBV3-2) combines with J gene TRBJ2-1, with 7 bases fitting TRBD2. Germline V gene data show CDR1 as LGHDT and CDR2 as YNNKEL (reference sequence). With 4 bases clipped from V and 3 bases from J, the junction kept 3 bases outside the gene matches. The length of the CDR3 is 14 residues. Here the CDR3 DNA reads TGTGCCAGCAGCCGGGGGGGGTACTACAATGAGCAGTTCTTC. It is translated as CASSRGGYYNEQFF.

The chain links TRBV28 to TRBJ2-1; D possibly corresponds to TRBD1 (6 bases). Trimming shortened V by 7 bases and J by 3 bases, and 16 bases separated the two germline ends. CDR3 length: 15 amino acids. The germline V gene has CDR1 MDHEN and CDR2 SYDVKM. The CDR3 loop reads CASTNRDGVYNEQFF. CDR3 DNA sequence: TGTGCCAGCACTAACAGGGACGGGGTCTACAATGAGCAGTTCTTC. Filled out from reference TRBV28 and TRBJ2-1, the complete variable domain reads DVKVTQSSRYLVKRTGEKVFLECVQDMDHENMFWYRQDPGLGLRLIYFSYDVKMKEKGDIPEGYSVSREKKERFSLILESASTNQTSMYLCASTNRDGVYNEQFFGPGTRLTVL.

The V and J genes are TRBV10-3 and TRBJ2-5; D is uncertain. Trimming cost V 6 bases and J 4 bases, with 21 bases left between them. The germline gives CDR1 ENHRY, CDR2 SYGVKD. The CDR3 is 16 residues long. The CDR3 DNA follows: TGTGCCATCAGCCCGGGTGGAAGAGCTATTGGAGAGACCCAGTACTTC. This translates into CAISPGGRAIGETQYF.

The V call is TRBV7-8, the J call TRBJ2-3; 7 bases align to TRBD2. The trim removed 5 bases at V and 2 bases at J, leaving 4 bases unmatched. This CDR3 spans 14 amino acids. Germline values: CDR1 SGHVS, CDR2 FQNEAQ. CDR3 sequence (DNA): TGTGCCAGCAGCCCCAGGGACTACACAGATACGCAGTATTTT. Translating it yields CASSPRDYTDTQYF.

The rearrangement uses TRBV14 and TRBJ1-3, with D unclear. Trimming stripped 1 base from V and 8 bases from J, with 9 bases between. In germline, CDR1 is SGHDN, CDR2 FVKESK. The length of the CDR3 is 13 residues. CDR3 sequence reads: CASSQAVGYTIYF. The CDR3 DNA reads as TGTGCCAGCAGCCAAGCAGTCGGGTACACCATATATTTT.

This clone has just one count. The rearrangement joins TRBV27 to TRBJ2-3, with 8 bases matching TRBD1. CDR1 is MNHEY and CDR2 is SMNVEV in the germline V gene (reference sequence). Losses at the gene ends were 6 bases for V and 0 bases for J; bases not matched to a gene: 8. This CDR3 has 16 amino acids. The CDR3 is CASSKGTGSSTDTQYF. The CDR3 DNA reads TGTGCCAGCAGCAAGGGGACAGGTTCTAGCACAGATACGCAGTATTTT.

V and J are TRBV15 and TRBJ1-4, with D possibly being TRBD1 (5 bases). From germline, CDR1 is LNHNV and CDR2 YYDKDF (reference sequence). Trimming cost V 0 bases and J 11 bases, with 16 bases left between them. The CDR3 length is 15 residues. This chain's CDR3 is CATSRDNWGVEKLFF. In DNA form, the CDR3 reads TGTGCCACCAGCAGAGATAATTGGGGCGTGGAGAAACTGTTTTTT.

This rearrangement joins TRBV9 to TRBJ1-5; the D is unclear. The CDR3 runs to 15 residues. V lost 1 base and J lost 5, with 13 bases in between. From germline, CDR1 is SGDLS and CDR2 YYNGEE. This CDR3 reads CASSVNGLIDQPQHF. CDR3 coding DNA: TGTGCCAGCAGCGTAAATGGACTGATCGATCAGCCCCAGCATTTT.

The V gene is TRBV7-8, the J gene TRBJ2-3, with 7 bases aligning to TRBD2. This CDR3 is built from 15 residues. Per the germline V gene, CDR1 is SGHVS and CDR2 is FQNEAQ. The V segment lost 5 bases and the J segment 5 bases; nucleotides outside the gene matches: 10. CDR3 residues: CASSHTSGVGDTQYF. In DNA form, the CDR3 reads TGTGCCAGCAGCCATACAAGCGGGGTTGGAGATACGCAGTATTTT.

In this sample, this clone turned up once. The genes are TRBV13 and TRBJ1-5, with D uncertain. The V end was cut by 2 bases, the J end by 2 bases, with 7 bases between. Germline loops: CDR1 PRHDT, CDR2 FYEKMQ (reference sequence). The CDR3 has 14 residues. DNA of the CDR3: TGTGCCAGCAGCTTAATGGGAGGCAATCAGCCCCAGCATTTT. Its translation is CASSLMGGNQPQHF.

The V gene is TRBV2, the J gene TRBJ1-5, with TRBD1 identical over 9 bases. The CDR3 consists of 13 residues. Germline-derived CDR1 and CDR2 are SNHLY and FYNNEI. J lost 8 bases, V lost 8 bases, and 7 bases had no gene match. In DNA form, the CDR3 reads TGTGCCAGCGTAGGGACAGGGTCGAAGCCCCAGCATTTT. Its translation is CASVGTGSKPQHF.

The rearrangement links TRBV2 to TRBJ2-3; a possible D gene is TRBD2 (6 bases). Germline CDR1 is SNHLY and CDR2 is FYNNEI. The CDR3 spans 14 residues. The ends were cut back, 4 bases at V and 7 bases at J, with 15 bases in the middle. The CDR3 nucleotides read TGTGCCAGCAGTGTCCGGGACTTGCTTTATACGCAGTATTTT. Protein sequence: CASSVRDLLYTQYF.

This rearrangement joins TRBV5-6 to TRBJ1-2, with 10 bases aligning to TRBD1. V lost 0 bases, J lost 2 bases, and 4 bases stayed unmatched. Looked up from germline, CDR1 is SGHDT and CDR2 is YYEEEE. This CDR3 is 16 amino acids long. The CDR3 protein is CASSLEGQGPNYGYTF. For the CDR3, the DNA is TGTGCCAGCAGCTTGGAGGGACAGGGGCCAAACTATGGCTACACCTTC. The full variable domain, with the rest looked up from reference TRBV5-6 and TRBJ1-2, is DAGVTQSPTHLIKTRGQQVTLRCSPKSGHDTVSWYQQALGQGPQFIFQYYEEEERQRGNFPDRFSGHQFPNYSSELNVNALLLGDSALYLCASSLEGQGPNYGYTFGSGTRLTVV.

CDR3 coding DNA: TGTGCCAGTACTCGGGGGGGCCGTACCGGGGAGCTGTTTTTT. It yields the protein CASTRGGRTGELFF. The chain is built from TRBV2 and TRBJ2-2; TRBD2 aligns across 8 bases. With V trimmed by 9 bases and J by 5 bases, 8 bases remained unmatched. Germline CDR1 and CDR2: SNHLY and FYNNEI. The CDR3 is made up of 14 amino acids. The whole variable domain, filled in from reference TRBV2 and TRBJ2-2, reads EPEVTQTPSHQVTQMGQEVILRCVPISNHLYFYWYRQILGQKVEFLVSFYNNEISEKSEIFDDQFSVERPDGSNFTLKIRSTKLEDSAMYFCASTRGGRTGELFFGEGSRLTVL.

This clone was observed a single time. The V gene is TRBV11-2, the J gene TRBJ2-7, with 8 bases lining up with TRBD1. The CDR3 runs to 15 residues. Trimming took 4 bases from V and 5 from J; bases not matched to a gene: 10. Germline V CDR1 and CDR2: SGHAT, FQNNGV. The CDR3, as DNA: TGTGCCAGCAGCTCCATCTCCGGGACAGGACACGAGCAGTACTTC. Translation gives CASSSISGTGHEQYF.

V and J are TRBV19 and TRBJ1-1, with no clear D. This CDR3 contains 14 residues. The V and J ends lost 0 bases and 6 bases respectively, with 11 bases between them. Per germline, CDR1 LNHDA and CDR2 SQIVND (reference sequence). As DNA, the CDR3 is TGTGCCAGTAGTATAGAAACTGGGCGCCCTGAAGCTTTCTTT. It specifies CASSIETGRPEAFF.